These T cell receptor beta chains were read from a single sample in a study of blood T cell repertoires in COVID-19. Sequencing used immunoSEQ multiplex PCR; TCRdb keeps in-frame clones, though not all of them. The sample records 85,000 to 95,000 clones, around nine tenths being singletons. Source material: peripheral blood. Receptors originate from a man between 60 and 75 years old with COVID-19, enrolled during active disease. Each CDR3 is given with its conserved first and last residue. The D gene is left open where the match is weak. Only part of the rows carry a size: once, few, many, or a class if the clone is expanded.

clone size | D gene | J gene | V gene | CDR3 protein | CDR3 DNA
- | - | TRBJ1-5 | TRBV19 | CASRQGLNQPQHF | TGTGCCAGTAGGCAGGGCCTTAATCAGCCCCAGCATTTT
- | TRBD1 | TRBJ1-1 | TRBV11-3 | CASSPETGGSEAFF | TGTGCCAGCAGCCCGGAGACAGGGGGCTCTGAAGCTTTCTTT
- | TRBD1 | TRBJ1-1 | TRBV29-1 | CSVARQGDTEAFF | TGCAGCGTTGCCAGACAGGGGGACACTGAAGCTTTCTTT
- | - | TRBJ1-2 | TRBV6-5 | CASSPGGWDGYTF | TGTGCCAGCAGCCCGGGGGGCTGGGACGGCTACACCTTC
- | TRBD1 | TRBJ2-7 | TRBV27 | CASSRTGQYYEQYF | TGTGCCAGCAGTCGCACGGGACAGTACTACGAGCAGTACTTC
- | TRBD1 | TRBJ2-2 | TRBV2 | CASMRGQGRGGELFF | TGTGCCAGCATGAGAGGACAGGGGAGAGGCGGGGAGCTGTTTTTT
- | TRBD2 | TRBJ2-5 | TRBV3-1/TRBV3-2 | CASSPDGEGRGQETQYF | TGTGCCAGCAGCCCAGACGGGGAGGGGAGGGGCCAAGAGACCCAGTACTTC
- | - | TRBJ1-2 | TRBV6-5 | CASRGSYGYTF | TGTGCCAGCAGGGGCTCCTATGGCTACACCTTC
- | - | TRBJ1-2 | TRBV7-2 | CASSLVGRRYGYTF | TGTGCCAGCAGCTTGGTGGGGCGACGCTATGGCTACACCTTC
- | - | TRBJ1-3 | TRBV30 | CAWSGPRGSGNTIYF | TGTGCCTGGAGTGGACCAAGGGGCTCTGGAAACACCATATATTTT
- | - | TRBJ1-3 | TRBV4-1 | CASSQDLQVSGNTIYF | TGCGCCAGCAGCCAAGATCTTCAGGTCTCTGGAAACACCATATATTTT
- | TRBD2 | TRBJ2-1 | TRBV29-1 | CSVVTSGKVEQFF | TGCAGCGTTGTTACTAGCGGGAAAGTTGAGCAGTTCTTC
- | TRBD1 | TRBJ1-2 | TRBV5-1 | CASRLGQASNYGYTF | TGCGCCAGCAGACTGGGACAGGCCTCTAACTATGGCTACACCTTC
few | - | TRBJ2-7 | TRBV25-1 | CASSGQVYEQYF | TGTGCCAGCAGTGGCCAGGTCTACGAGCAGTACTTC
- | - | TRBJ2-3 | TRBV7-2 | CASSLATGVTDTQYF | TGTGCCAGCAGCTTAGCGACGGGGGTAACAGATACGCAGTATTTT
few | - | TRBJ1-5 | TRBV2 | CASSEGQPNQPQHF | TGTGCCAGCAGTGAAGGACAGCCAAATCAGCCCCAGCATTTT
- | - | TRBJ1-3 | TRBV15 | CATSRDRNPGYGNTIYF | TGTGCCACCAGCAGAGATCGTAACCCGGGGTATGGAAACACCATATATTTT
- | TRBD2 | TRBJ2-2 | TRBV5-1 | CASGPNSGSTGELFF | TGCGCCAGCGGACCCAATAGCGGGAGTACCGGGGAGCTGTTTTTT
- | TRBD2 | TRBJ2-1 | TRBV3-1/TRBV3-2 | CASSLLRTSEMQFF | TGTGCCAGCAGCCTCCTTAGGACTAGCGAAATGCAGTTCTTC
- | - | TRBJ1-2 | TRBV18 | CASFSDTYGYTF | TGTGCCAGCTTTTCGGACACCTATGGCTACACCTTC
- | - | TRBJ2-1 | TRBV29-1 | CSVEADNPNEQFF | TGCAGCGTTGAGGCTGACAACCCTAATGAGCAGTTCTTC
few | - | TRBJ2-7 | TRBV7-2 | CASSLGVGFYEQYF | TGTGCCAGCAGCTTAGGGGTGGGCTTCTACGAGCAGTACTTC
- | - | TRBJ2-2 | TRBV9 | CASSARGGSTGELFF | TGTGCCAGCAGCGCGAGGGGAGGTTCGACCGGGGAGCTGTTTTTT